The 18 T cell receptor beta chains reported below all come from one sample, sequenced in a study of OX40 agonist ivuxolimab in advanced cancers. Library method: the immunoSEQ multiplex PCR assay. TCRdb provides this immuneACCESS table in a form limited to in-frame rearrangements. Some clones are lacking; in checked studies, under half of them reflect an unresolved V gene, and why the rest are absent is not known. The sample includes 75,000 to 100,000 clones, with approximately 91% observed a single time. Jointly, the top ten make up 0.71% of the sample. Sequences were derived from CD4+ or CD8+ T cells sorted from blood, sampled in a trial of the OX40 agonist ivuxolimab. The source of these receptors is an adult with an advanced solid tumor such as melanoma, head and neck, liver or kidney cancer.

This chain uses TRBV21-1 with TRBJ2-1; the table's D call, TRBD2, was not checked against the DNA. TRBV21-1 is listed as a pseudogene. There are 17 residues in the CDR3. CDR3 DNA sequence: TGTGCCAGCAGCAAAAGTTCAGCGGGAGGTTCCTACAATGAGCAGTTCTTC. Translating it yields CASSKSSAGGSYNEQFF.

This clone showed up just once. The V gene is TRBV5-4, the J gene TRBJ2-1; D not resolved. Trimming pared 0 bases from V and 6 bases from J, leaving 13 bases between. Per the germline V gene, CDR1 is SGHNT and CDR2 is YYREEE (reference sequence). The CDR3 is made up of 15 amino acids. The CDR3, as DNA: TGTGCCAGCAGCTTGGAAATAGCAGCGTCCAATGAGCAGTTCTTC. The encoded protein is CASSLEIAASNEQFF.

This clone has just a few counts. The chain joins TRBV2 to TRBJ2-7; 9 nucleotides align to TRBD2. Germline values: CDR1 SNHLY, CDR2 FYNNEI. V lost 3 bases, J lost 3 bases, and 3 bases stayed unmatched. This CDR3 comprises 14 residues. The CDR3 DNA reads as TGTGCCAGCAGTGACGGTAGCGGGGGCTACGAGCAGTACTTC. This codes for CASSDGSGGYEQYF.

The chain has TRBV5-1 and TRBJ2-7; no clear D. Germline values: CDR1 SGHRS, CDR2 YFSETQ. V lost 0 bases to trimming and J lost 6 bases, with 13 bases between them. The CDR3 covers 14 residues. The CDR3 sequence is CASSLATYSSEQYF. The CDR3 DNA follows: TGCGCCAGCAGCTTGGCCACATATTCGTCCGAGCAGTACTTC.

The rearrangement joins TRBV28 to TRBJ2-1; 9 bases are shared with TRBD2. V lost 6 bases to trimming and J lost 4 bases; unmatched junction nucleotides: 7. Germline V gene data show CDR1 as MDHEN and CDR2 as SYDVKM. The CDR3 length is 15 residues. This CDR3 is CASRTGTSPYNEQFF. The CDR3, as DNA: TGTGCCAGCAGAACGGGGACTAGCCCTTACAATGAGCAGTTCTTC. The whole variable domain, remainder taken from reference TRBV28 and TRBJ2-1, is DVKVTQSSRYLVKRTGEKVFLECVQDMDHENMFWYRQDPGLGLRLIYFSYDVKMKEKGDIPEGYSVSREKKERFSLILESASTNQTSMYLCASRTGTSPYNEQFFGPGTRLTVL.

The J gene is TRBJ2-7, the V gene TRBV18, with 8 bases identical to TRBD1. The CDR3 consists of 13 residues. The ends lost 1 base at V and 6 bases at J; junction bases unmatched: 2. The V gene's germline CDR1 is KGHSH and CDR2 LQKENI. The CDR3 nucleotides are TGTGCCAGCTCACCACTGACAGGGGTCGAGCAGTACTTC. Translation: CASSPLTGVEQYF.

The CDR3 DNA reads as TGTGCCAGCAGCCGGGGACTCTACGAGCAGTACTTC. Translation gives CASSRGLYEQYF. This chain connects TRBV11-1 to TRBJ2-7; weak D call: TRBD2 (6 bases). The V end was cut by 5 bases, the J end by 3 bases, with 8 bases between. Per germline, CDR1 SGHAT and CDR2 FQDESV (reference sequence). The CDR3 totals 12 residues.

The chain couples TRBV5-4 to TRBJ2-7, with 8 bases matching TRBD2. CDR1 is SGHNT and CDR2 is YYREEE in the germline V gene (reference sequence). Losses at the gene ends were 4 bases for V and 7 bases for J; bases not matched to a gene: 13. The CDR3 covers 15 residues. The CDR3 sequence: CASSGMTSASFEQYF. DNA of the CDR3: TGTGCCAGCAGCGGCATGACTAGCGCCTCCTTTGAGCAGTACTTC.

V is TRBV29-1 and J is TRBJ2-5; weak D call: TRBD2 (5 bases). Trimming removed 4 bases from V and 5 bases from J, with 14 bases in between. The CDR3 is 13 amino acids. Looked up from germline, CDR1 is SQVTM and CDR2 is ANQGSEA. The CDR3 loop reads CSVGSAALETQYF. Here the CDR3 DNA reads TGCAGCGTTGGGTCAGCGGCCCTGGAGACCCAGTACTTC.

This chain uses TRBV30 with TRBJ2-6; a possible D gene is TRBD1 (7 bases). The germline CDR1 and CDR2 sequences are GTSNPN and SVGIG (reference sequence). V dropped 2 bases and J dropped 0 bases, with 14 bases sitting between them. The CDR3 totals 17 residues. This CDR3 is CAWSSDRDSSGANVLTF. The CDR3 DNA follows: TGTGCCTGGAGTAGTGACAGGGACTCCTCTGGGGCCAACGTCCTGACTTTC.

This clone was observed a handful of times. This chain joins TRBV10-3 and TRBJ1-5, with 7 nucleotides matching TRBD1. Germline loops: CDR1 ENHRY, CDR2 SYGVKD. This CDR3 is built from 13 residues. Germline trimming cut 6 bases from V and 3 bases from J; bases unmatched to any gene: 2. The CDR3 loop is CAIRGQDNQPQHF. In DNA form, the CDR3 reads TGTGCCATCAGAGGACAGGACAATCAGCCCCAGCATTTT.

This clone was seen a single time. The rearrangement uses TRBV5-6 and TRBJ1-1, with TRBD1 matching over 10 bases. This CDR3 has 15 amino acids. From germline, CDR1 is SGHDT and CDR2 YYEEEE. With V trimmed by 4 bases and J by 5 bases, 8 bases remained unmatched. CDR3 in amino acids: CASSNDRGRITEAFF. CDR3 nucleotides: TGTGCCAGCAGCAACGACAGGGGGCGCATAACTGAAGCTTTCTTT.

The V gene is TRBV6-1, the J gene TRBJ2-7; D perhaps matches TRBD1 (5 bases). The V and J ends lost 6 bases and 3 bases respectively, with 9 bases between them. The CDR3 is 12 residues long. Germline V gives CDR1 MNHNS, CDR2 SASEGT. The CDR3 sequence: CASRGRGYEQYF. CDR3 DNA: TGTGCCAGCAGGGGGCGCGGCTACGAGCAGTACTTC.

The chain combines TRBV2 with TRBJ2-7, with D tentatively TRBD1 or TRBD2 (5 bases each). CDR1 and CDR2 from the germline V gene are SNHLY and FYNNEI. The CDR3 is 15 residues long. V was cut by 4 bases and J by 3 bases, with 16 bases left in between. The CDR3 sequence is CASSGGSGGNYEQYF. Here the CDR3 DNA reads TGTGCCAGCAGTGGGGGTAGTGGGGGAAACTACGAGCAGTACTTC.

The DNA of the CDR3 is TGTGCCAGCAGCCCAGGTGGCACAGATACGCAGTATTTT. Translating gives CASSPGGTDTQYF. The rearrangement links TRBV28 to TRBJ2-3; D is unclear. The CDR3 has 13 amino acids. The germline gives CDR1 MDHEN, CDR2 SYDVKM. Deletions cut 6 bases from V and 1 base from J, with 8 bases between.

The chain couples TRBV7-2 to TRBJ1-2, with 7 bases lining up with TRBD1. The CDR3 totals 15 residues. V dropped 5 bases and J dropped 1; count of bases not matched to a gene: 7. Germline-derived CDR1 and CDR2 are SGHTA and FQGNSA. CDR3 nucleotide sequence: TGTGCCAGCAGCGTATCAGGGACAGATAACTATGGCTACACCTTC. Amino acid sequence: CASSVSGTDNYGYTF.

The V and J genes are TRBV19 and TRBJ1-1; D gene uncertain. V lost 8 bases and J lost 7, with 8 bases in between. The germline V gene has CDR1 LNHDA and CDR2 SQIVND (reference sequence). The CDR3 covers 10 residues. The CDR3 DNA sequence: TGTGCCAGTGGTACCCTTGAAGCTTTCTTT. This translates into CASGTLEAFF.

The rearrangement joins TRBV27 to TRBJ2-2; TRBD1 matches 7 bases. From germline, CDR1 is MNHEY and CDR2 SMNVEV (reference sequence). CDR3 length: 18 amino acids. The V gene end was trimmed by 2 bases and the J gene end by 1 base; junction bases not matched to a gene: 10. The CDR3 reads CASSLKPQTGMNTGELFF. The CDR3 DNA is TGTGCCAGCAGTTTAAAACCCCAGACAGGGATGAACACCGGGGAGCTGTTTTTT.